This T cell receptor (beta chain) came from a study of vaccination and CD4 T cells after COVID-19. Study-wide points: The median count of SARS-CoV-2-reactive clonotypes rose from around 21 to 38, not significantly.

Treatment indicated: approximately 9-day PBMC culture with coronavirus spike peptide pools or control peptides (ViraFEST assay). Prior to the COVID-19 pandemic (2011-2018), the unexposed donor's CD4+ T cells were collected. Sequencing of cultured CD4+ T cell DNA used the Oncomine TCR Beta short-read assay. Genomic DNA was extracted from cultured CD4+ T cells. TCRdb reanalysed the PCR reads using MiXCR and keeps one entry per CDR3 protein. The sample contains some 7,600 distinct CDR3 sequences, roughly two fifths of which appear only once. The CDR3 extends over 13 amino acids. V lost 3 bases to trimming and J lost 5 bases, with 11 bases between them. Germline assignment: CDR1 SGHTA and CDR2 FQGTGA. Worth noting for this clonotype: Its antigen is currently unknown.

The receptor's source is a human donor in good health. The sequencing sample was made of CD4+ T cells from blood, cultured in vitro. The rearrangement joins TRBV7-3 to TRBJ2-7, with D perhaps TRBD2 (6 bases). The DNA of the CDR3 is TGTGCCAGCAGCTTCTCCGGGACTGACGAGCAGTACTTC. Protein product: CASSFSGTDEQYF.